The 23 T cell receptor beta chains given below trace back to one sample, sequenced in a study of T-cell reconstitution after alpha-beta-depleted transplantation in children. TCRbeta library preparation incorporated unique molecular identifiers. TCRdb analysed the PCR reads with MiXCR anew, one entry per CDR3 protein. The top ten hold approximately 4.5% of the sample, which has around 800,000 distinct CDR3 sequences, roughly 15% seen once. Here the sequenced sample was PBMCs, mostly from graft donor cells, taken 360 days after TCRalphabeta/CD19-depleted stem cell transplant. These TCRs come from a male patient between 5 and 17 years old who had a stem cell transplant for acute lymphoblastic leukemia, so the T cells may come from the graft donor.

The chain uses TRBV30 and TRBJ1-1; D unclear. Germline CDR1 reads GTSNPN; CDR2 reads SVGIG (reference sequence). Between the trimmed V and J ends, which lost 1 base and 0 bases, there was a span of 6 bases. The CDR3 loop spans 13 amino acids. In nucleotides, the CDR3 is TGTGCCTGGAGTGCTCAGTTGAACACTGAAGCTTTCTTT. Translated: CAWSAQLNTEAFF.

The chain has TRBV6-1 and TRBJ2-1, with no clear D. The CDR3 sequence is 13 residues long. The V gene's germline CDR1 is MNHNS and CDR2 SASEGT. V was cut by 11 bases and J by 7 bases, with 18 bases left in between. CDR3 residues: CAAHGREKNEQFF. In DNA, the CDR3 is TGTGCCGCCCACGGCCGCGAAAAGAATGAGCAGTTCTTC.

The genes are TRBV9 and TRBJ2-7; D possibly corresponds to TRBD1 (5 bases). The CDR3 has 14 residues. The ends were cut back, 7 bases at V and 1 base at J, with 15 bases in the middle. The germline gives CDR1 SGDLS, CDR2 YYNGEE. The CDR3 reads CASGTGEDSYEQYF. The CDR3 DNA is TGTGCCAGCGGAACAGGTGAGGATTCCTACGAGCAGTACTTC.

This clonotype was observed a few times. V gene TRBV24-1 combines with J gene TRBJ2-5; D possibly corresponds to TRBD1 (7 bases). Germline V CDR1 and CDR2: KGHDR, SFDVKD. Between the trimmed V and J ends, which lost 3 bases and 2 bases, there was a span of 18 bases. This CDR3 has 17 residues. The CDR3: CATSDTHRGGLQETQYF. In DNA, the CDR3 is TGTGCCACCAGTGATACCCACAGGGGAGGACTTCAAGAGACCCAGTACTTC.

This clonotype was seen only a few times. The V gene is TRBV20-1, the J gene TRBJ1-3; D may be TRBD1 (6 bases). The CDR3 runs to 13 residues. The V end was cut by 4 bases, the J end by 4 bases, with 11 bases between. Germline-derived CDR1 and CDR2 are DFQATT and SNEGSKA (reference sequence). For the CDR3, the DNA is TGCAGTGCTAAGCCGGGACAAGGAAACACCATATATTTT. It encodes CSAKPGQGNTIYF.

The chain combines TRBV4-1 with TRBJ2-7, with 9 positions matching TRBD2. J was trimmed by 1 base and V by 5 bases; bases with no gene match: 6. Germline V gives CDR1 MGHRA, CDR2 YSYEKL. The CDR3 loop spans 15 amino acids. The CDR3 reads CASSVSGSGSYEQYF. As DNA, the CDR3 is TGCGCCAGCAGCGTTAGCGGGAGTGGGTCCTACGAGCAGTACTTC.

The chain links TRBV2 to TRBJ2-1, with a weak D call TRBD2 (6 bases). V lost 5 bases and J lost 3, with 11 bases in between. Per the germline V gene, CDR1 is SNHLY and CDR2 is FYNNEI. This CDR3 contains 14 residues. DNA of the CDR3: TGTGCCAGCAGTCCGCGGGACCTCTACAATGAGCAGTTCTTC. Protein: CASSPRDLYNEQFF.

This clonotype was seen more than once but under ten times. This chain links TRBV10-3 with TRBJ2-3; D gene ambiguous. The CDR3 consists of 13 residues. The ends were cut back, 0 bases at V and 6 bases at J, with 7 bases in the middle. The germline gives CDR1 ENHRY, CDR2 SYGVKD. CDR3 in DNA: TGTGCCATCAGTGAGTCCTATACGGATACGCAGTATTTT. This gives the protein CAISESYTDTQYF.

V is TRBV27 and J is TRBJ2-7; no firm D call. The CDR3 has 13 amino acids. Germline lookup yields CDR1 MNHEY and CDR2 SMNVEV (reference sequence). Trimming shortened V by 2 bases and J by 4 bases, and 9 bases separated the two germline ends. The CDR3 coding sequence is TGTGCCAGCAGTTTAGGCAGGCGTTACGAGCAGTACTTC. This encodes CASSLGRRYEQYF.

This clonotype showed up just a few times. The CDR3: CASSPGLGNEQFF. CDR3 coding DNA: TGTGCCAGCTCACCGGGACTAGGCAATGAGCAGTTCTTC. The chain has TRBV18 and TRBJ2-1, with 8 bases identical to TRBD2. V shed 3 bases and J 6 bases; nucleotides not matched to a gene: 1. Germline values: CDR1 KGHSH, CDR2 LQKENI. This CDR3 comprises 13 residues.

This clonotype was counted between two and nine times. The gene calls are TRBV9 and TRBJ2-7, with TRBD2 matching 11 bases. The germline gives CDR1 SGDLS, CDR2 YYNGEE. V lost 0 bases and J lost 2; bases outside the gene matches: 1. CDR3 length equals 15 residues. The CDR3 region has the DNA TGTGCCAGCAGCGTAGGTAGCGGGAGGGCCTACGAGCAGTACTTC. It is translated as CASSVGSGRAYEQYF.

The chain carries TRBV21-1 and TRBJ2-7; the table's D call, TRBD1, was not checked against the DNA. TRBV21-1 is assigned pseudogene status. CDR3 length: 14 amino acids. CDR3 DNA sequence: TGTGCCAGCAGCGGGACAGGTCCCCTCTACGAGCAGTACTTC. This codes for CASSGTGPLYEQYF.

This clonotype was seen a few times. V and J are TRBV4-1 and TRBJ2-2, with TRBD2 matching over 7 bases. After removal of 3 bases from V and 1 base from J, the junction contained 5 bases not matched to a gene. This CDR3 is 16 amino acids long. Germline CDR1 reads MGHRA; CDR2 reads YSYEKL. The CDR3 sequence is CASSHLSGKNTGELFF. The DNA of the CDR3 is TGCGCCAGCAGCCATCTAAGCGGGAAGAACACCGGGGAGCTGTTTTTT.

J is TRBJ2-7 and V is TRBV7-9, with D perhaps matching TRBD1 or TRBD2 (5 bases each). V lost 5 bases, J lost 2 bases, and 13 bases lay in between. Germline V gives CDR1 SEHNR, CDR2 FQNEAQ (reference sequence). CDR3 length: 14 amino acids. In DNA, the CDR3 is TGTGCCAGCAGCCCGCGGGTGGGACCCTACGAGCAGTACTTC. This translates into CASSPRVGPYEQYF.

The chain recombines TRBV4-1 with TRBJ2-3, with 10 bases fitting TRBD2. Germline CDR1 is MGHRA and CDR2 is YSYEKL. V dropped 3 bases and J dropped 5; count of bases not matched to a gene: 8. This CDR3 is built from 16 residues. The CDR3 coding sequence is TGCGCCAGCAGCCATCCGGGACTAGCGCTCGGAGATACGCAGTATTTT. This codes for CASSHPGLALGDTQYF.

The chain uses TRBV7-6 and TRBJ2-1, with 7 positions matching TRBD2. This CDR3 has 14 amino acids. Germline V gives CDR1 SGHVS, CDR2 FNYEAQ. V lost 5 bases and J lost 5; bases outside the gene matches: 6. The CDR3 is CASSRLADHNEQFF. The CDR3 DNA reads TGTGCCAGCAGCAGACTAGCTGACCACAATGAGCAGTTCTTC.

This clonotype was counted only a few times. The chain uses TRBV6-2 or TRBV6-3 and TRBJ2-5; TRBD1 matches at 9 bases. The CDR3 length is 15 residues. Germline loops: CDR1 MNHEY, CDR2 SVGEGT. V lost 5 bases to trimming and J lost 2 bases; unmatched junction nucleotides: 6. The CDR3 nucleotides are TGTGCCAGCAGTAATCCCGACAGGGGGCAAGAGACCCAGTACTTC. As protein: CASSNPDRGQETQYF.

The chain is built from TRBV11-2 and TRBJ1-5; tentatively, D is TRBD1 (6 bases). V lost 0 bases to trimming and J lost 4 bases, with 10 bases between them. Germline V gene lookup returns CDR1 SGHAT and CDR2 FQNNGV. The CDR3 extends over 15 amino acids. CDR3 loop: CASSLEGGRNQPQHF. CDR3 sequence (DNA): TGTGCCAGCAGCTTAGAAGGGGGGAGGAATCAGCCCCAGCATTTT.

Ten or more counts support this clonotype. The chain recombines TRBV25-1 with TRBJ1-2; D gene ambiguous. Trimming cost V 3 bases and J 2 bases, with 22 bases left between them. Per germline, CDR1 MGHDK and CDR2 SYGVNS. The CDR3 consists of 18 residues. CDR3 nucleotides: TGTGCCAGCAGTGATTCGTTCCTCGGACGGAACCTAAACTATGGCTACACCTTC. Translation gives CASSDSFLGRNLNYGYTF.

This sequence joins TRBV23-1 and TRBJ2-7, with TRBD1 as a possible D gene (5 bases). TRBV23-1 is noted as an ORF with a role that remains uncertain. Trimming stripped 2 bases from V and 2 bases from J, with 13 bases between. CDR3 length equals 15 residues. The CDR3: CASSQTGHRAYEQYF. The CDR3 bases are TGCGCCAGCAGTCAAACCGGACATAGAGCCTACGAGCAGTACTTC.

CDR3 loop: CASSLSLAVNTGELFF. CDR3 DNA sequence: TGTGCCAGCAGTTTATCCCTAGCGGTGAACACCGGGGAGCTGTTTTTT. The rearrangement uses TRBV12-3 or TRBV12-4 and TRBJ2-2; 7 nucleotides agree with TRBD2. This CDR3 has 16 residues. J lost 1 base, V lost 2 bases, and 4 bases had no gene match.

The J gene is TRBJ2-1, the V gene TRBV20-1; D is perhaps TRBD2 (5 bases). The V end was cut by 0 bases, the J end by 4 bases, with 13 bases between. Looked up from germline, CDR1 is DFQATT and CDR2 is SNEGSKA (reference sequence). The CDR3 has 15 residues. The CDR3 loop reads CSARDVTGWYNEQFF. CDR3 in DNA: TGCAGTGCTAGAGATGTCACGGGATGGTACAATGAGCAGTTCTTC.

This chain joins TRBV5-1 and TRBJ2-7; D unresolved. This CDR3 region has 15 residues. With 1 base removed from V and 0 bases from J, the gap between germline ends came to 11 bases. In germline, CDR1 is SGHRS, CDR2 YFSETQ. CDR3 DNA sequence: TGCGCCAGCAGCTTGTATCCGGGCAGCTCCTACGAGCAGTACTTC. This translates into CASSLYPGSSYEQYF.